The rows below give T cell receptor beta chains drawn from one sample of a study of identical twins. TCRdb redid the calling of the 5' RACE reads with MiXCR, one entry per CDR3 protein. Here the sample spans 400,000 to 500,000 distinct CDR3 sequences, approximately 18% being singletons. The sample was naive T cells sorted from blood. These receptors came from a man aged 50 or older in good health. CDR3s include the opening cysteine and the closing phenylalanine or tryptophan. D genes are given only for firm matches. Clone size appears in some rows only: once, few, many, or a class for an expanded clone.

j_call	d_call	v_call	clone_size	cdr3_aa	cdr3_nt
TRBJ1-1	-	TRBV28	few	CASTLPGPAPAFF	TGTGCCAGCACCCTCCCGGGACCCGCTCCAGCTTTCTTT
TRBJ2-7	TRBD1	TRBV4-3	-	CASSQDGQAYEQYF	TGCGCCAGCAGCCAAGATGGACAGGCCTACGAGCAGTACTTC
TRBJ1-4	-	TRBV12-3/TRBV12-4	-	CASSQDSHNEKLFF	TGTGCCAGCAGTCAGGACAGCCACAATGAAAAACTGTTTTTT
TRBJ2-7	-	TRBV20-1	many	CSAPKPRDWINYEQYF	TGCAGTGCCCCGAAACCCCGGGACTGGATTAACTACGAGCAGTACTTC
TRBJ1-1	-	TRBV18	-	CASSPQRRHTEAFF	TGTGCCAGCTCACCACAGAGGAGACACACTGAAGCTTTCTTT
TRBJ2-1	-	TRBV4-1	-	CASSQDTFSYNEQFF	TGCGCCAGCAGCCAAGACACCTTCTCCTACAATGAGCAGTTCTTC
TRBJ2-5	-	TRBV7-6	-	CASSGVFQETQYF	TGTGCCAGCAGCGGGGTATTCCAAGAGACCCAGTACTTC
TRBJ2-3	-	TRBV4-1	many	CASSRLPIRSHGTQYF	TGCGCCAGCAGCAGATTACCAATTAGGTCACACGGTACGCAGTATTTT
TRBJ2-5	TRBD1	TRBV24-1	few	CATSDRTGGRETQYF	TGTGCCACCAGTGACCGGACAGGGGGCAGGGAGACCCAGTACTTC
TRBJ2-1	TRBD2	TRBV20-1	few	CSAPPLAGVNNEQFF	TGCAGTGCTCCCCCTCTAGCGGGAGTCAACAATGAGCAGTTCTTC
TRBJ1-5	-	TRBV18	few	CASSPRGRGSNQPQHF	TGTGCCAGCTCACCACGGGGTAGGGGGAGCAATCAGCCCCAGCATTTT
TRBJ1-1	-	TRBV27	few	CASSPWGGTEAFF	TGTGCCAGCAGCCCATGGGGGGGCACTGAAGCTTTCTTT
TRBJ2-3	-	TRBV5-1	-	CASSTGLDTQYF	TGCGCCAGCAGCACAGGGTTAGATACGCAGTATTTT
TRBJ2-1	-	TRBV3-1	many	CASSQESGGLINEQFF	TGTGCCAGCAGCCAAGAATCTGGGGGGTTGATCAATGAGCAGTTCTTC
TRBJ2-5	-	TRBV6-1	once	CASTYLVGTPGLETQYF	TGTGCCAGCACCTACCTTGTCGGGACACCAGGATTAGAGACCCAGTACTTC
TRBJ1-4	TRBD1	TRBV9	few	CASSAQGANEKLFF	TGTGCCAGCAGCGCACAGGGGGCTAATGAAAAACTGTTTTTT
TRBJ2-1	-	TRBV4-3	many	CASSQDRGSSYNEQFF	TGCGCCAGCAGCCAAGATCGCGGCAGCTCCTACAATGAGCAGTTCTTC
TRBJ1-6	-	TRBV12-3/TRBV12-4	many	CASSLEGSPLHF	TGTGCCAGCAGTTTAGAGGGTTCACCCCTCCACTTT
TRBJ1-1	-	TRBV20-1	once	CSARFYISNTEAFF	TGCAGTGCTAGATTCTATATATCGAACACTGAAGCTTTCTTT
TRBJ2-7	TRBD1	TRBV7-6	-	CASSLAPRGQAAEQYF	TGTGCCAGCAGCTTAGCTCCGAGGGGACAGGCGGCCGAGCAGTACTTC
TRBJ2-1	-	TRBV27	few	CASSGNLGAGQFF	TGTGCCAGCAGTGGGAACCTCGGGGCAGGGCAGTTCTTC
TRBJ2-1	-	TRBV5-1	-	CASSQDGRPYNEQFF	TGCGCCAGCAGCCAGGACGGCCGACCCTACAATGAGCAGTTCTTC